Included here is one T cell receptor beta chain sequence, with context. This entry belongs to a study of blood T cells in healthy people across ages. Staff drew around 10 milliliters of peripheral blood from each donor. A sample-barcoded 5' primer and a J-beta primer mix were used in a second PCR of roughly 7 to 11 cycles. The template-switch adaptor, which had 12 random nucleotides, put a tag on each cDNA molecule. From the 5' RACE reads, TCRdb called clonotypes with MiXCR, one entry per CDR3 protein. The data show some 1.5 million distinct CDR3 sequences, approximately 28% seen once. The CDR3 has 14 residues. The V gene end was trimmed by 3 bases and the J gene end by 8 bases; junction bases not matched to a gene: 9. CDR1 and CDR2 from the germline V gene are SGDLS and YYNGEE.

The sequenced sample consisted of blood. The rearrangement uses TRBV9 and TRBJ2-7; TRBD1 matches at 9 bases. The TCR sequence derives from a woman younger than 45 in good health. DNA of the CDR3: TGTGCCAGCAGCGGGAGACAGGGGGTAGACAAGCAGTACTTC. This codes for CASSGRQGVDKQYF.